One sample yielded the 27 T cell receptor beta chains listed below, sequenced in a study of blood T cells in healthy people across ages. The use of a sample-barcoded 5' primer and a J-beta primer mix characterized a second PCR of roughly 6 to 11 cycles. TCRdb reprocessed the 5' RACE reads with MiXCR, giving one entry per CDR3 protein. In the table there are around 600,000 distinct CDR3 sequences, around 50% of which are singletons. Sequenced sample: blood. The receptors derive from a man at least 80 years old in good health.

The chain uses TRBV12-3 or TRBV12-4 and TRBJ2-3; tentative D call: TRBD2 (5 bases). This CDR3 is 16 amino acids long. Trimming shortened V by 0 bases and J by 6 bases, and 16 bases separated the two germline ends. CDR3 sequence: CASSLARGPGLDTQYF. As DNA, the CDR3 is TGTGCCAGCAGTTTAGCGCGAGGGCCGGGTTTGGATACGCAGTATTTT.

This chain connects TRBV7-2 to TRBJ2-7, with 7 bases aligning to TRBD1. Germline CDR1 SGHTA, CDR2 FQGNSA. The CDR3 has 15 amino acids. V lost 2 bases and J lost 6; bases outside the gene matches: 10. CDR3 DNA: TGTGCCAGCAGCTTATTTGGACAGGCCCAATCCGAGCAGTACTTC. This encodes CASSLFGQAQSEQYF.

This clonotype was seen at least ten times. The rearrangement uses TRBV20-1 and TRBJ2-3, with a weak D call TRBD1 (5 bases). Germline-derived CDR1 and CDR2 are DFQATT and SNEGSKA (reference sequence). Trimming took off 6 bases at V and 2 bases at J, with 24 bases between the two ends. This CDR3 is built from 17 residues. The CDR3 here is CSAELPRSQGFTDTQYF. For the CDR3, the DNA is TGCAGTGCGGAACTACCCCGCTCCCAGGGTTTCACAGATACGCAGTATTTT.

Of note for this clonotype: A much larger clonotype is one base distant, so this may be a read error. The chain has TRBV6-5 and TRBJ2-5, with unresolved D. V lost 2 bases and J 11 bases, leaving 18 bases between the germline ends. The CDR3 is made up of 14 amino acids. Per the germline V gene, CDR1 is MNHEY and CDR2 is SVGAGI. CDR3 protein: CASSYLSAENEQYF. The DNA of the CDR3 is TGTGCCAGCAGTTACCTCTCCGCGGAGAATGAGCAGTACTTC.

The chain has TRBV3-1 and TRBJ1-5; D ambiguous. The CDR3 totals 15 residues. CDR1 and CDR2 from the germline V gene are LGHDT and YNNKEL (reference sequence). V lost 1 base to trimming and J lost 6 bases, with 13 bases between them. The CDR3 bases are TGTGCCAGCAGCCAAGGCCAATTAGGGTTTCAGCCCCAGCATTTT. Residues: CASSQGQLGFQPQHF.

This clonotype was counted a few times. The rearrangement links TRBV29-1 to TRBJ2-7; 9 bases map to TRBD2. Germline V gene sequence: CDR1 SQVTM, CDR2 ANQGSEA. This CDR3 has 13 residues. Germline trimming cut 4 bases from V and 2 bases from J; bases unmatched to any gene: 3. The CDR3 loop is CSVVPSGTYEQYF. DNA of the CDR3: TGCAGCGTTGTCCCTAGCGGGACCTACGAGCAGTACTTC.

The CDR3 coding sequence is TGCAGCTCCGGGGGTTTGAACACTGAAGCTTTCTTT. It codes for CSSGGLNTEAFF. V usage is TRBV29-1 and J usage is TRBJ1-1; tentative D call: TRBD1 (5 bases). The ends were cut back, 8 bases at V and 0 bases at J, with 10 bases in the middle. This CDR3 spans 12 amino acids. The V gene's germline CDR1 is SQVTM and CDR2 ANQGSEA.

This clonotype was seen only a few times. V usage is TRBV15 and J usage is TRBJ1-2, with 7 bases aligning to TRBD1. The CDR3 has 17 residues. The ends lost 0 bases at V and 8 bases at J; junction bases unmatched: 15. The germline gives CDR1 LNHNV, CDR2 YYDKDF (reference sequence). The CDR3 loop is CATSREATGARSRGYTF. The CDR3 nucleotides read TGTGCCACCAGCAGAGAAGCCACAGGGGCGCGATCTCGCGGCTACACCTTC.

The chain carries TRBV6-2 or TRBV6-3 and TRBJ2-3, with D tentatively TRBD1 or TRBD2 (6 bases each). The V gene's germline CDR1 is MNHEY and CDR2 SVGEGT. Trimming shortened V by 10 bases and J by 0 bases, and 20 bases separated the two germline ends. This CDR3 has 16 amino acids. The DNA for the CDR3 is TGTGCCACCGCGGGCCCCCGGGGGCCAAGCACAGATACGCAGTATTTT. It encodes CATAGPRGPSTDTQYF.

This clonotype was seen just once. J is TRBJ1-1 and V is TRBV2; D gene uncertain. Trimming left V 6 bases short and J 3 bases short, with 14 bases between. This CDR3 region has 14 residues. Per the germline V gene, CDR1 is SNHLY and CDR2 is FYNNEI. The CDR3 DNA sequence: TGTGCCAGCAGACCCCCGGACCGCTACACTGAAGCTTTCTTT. It translates to CASRPPDRYTEAFF.

The chain recombines TRBV27 with TRBJ2-5; unclear D gene. The CDR3 totals 13 residues. Germline V CDR1 and CDR2: MNHEY, SMNVEV (reference sequence). V was cut by 6 bases and J by 5 bases, with 13 bases left in between. The CDR3: CASSRPPLETQYF. The CDR3 DNA is TGTGCCAGCAGCCGCCCCCCTCTCGAGACCCAGTACTTC.

The chain is built from TRBV5-1 and TRBJ2-5, with TRBD2 matching 11 bases. The CDR3 is made up of 15 amino acids. V lost 4 bases, J lost 2 bases, and 4 bases stayed unmatched. Germline V gene sequence: CDR1 SGHRS, CDR2 YFSETQ. The DNA for the CDR3 is TGCGCCAGCAGCAAAGGGACTAGCGGACAAGAGACCCAGTACTTC. This codes for CASSKGTSGQETQYF.

The table lists this clonotype with a few counts. This chain connects TRBV5-1 to TRBJ2-1, with a weak D call TRBD2 (6 bases). Germline lookup yields CDR1 SGHRS and CDR2 YFSETQ. The CDR3 totals 15 residues. V shed 1 base and J shed 7 bases, with 15 bases lying between them. The CDR3 region is CASSLLRGSGNEQFF. For the CDR3, the DNA is TGCGCCAGCAGCTTGTTGAGGGGTAGCGGAAATGAGCAGTTCTTC. The variable domain in full, completed from reference TRBV5-1 and TRBJ2-1, reads KAGVTQTPRYLIKTRGQQVTLSCSPISGHRSVSWYQQTPGQGLQFLFEYFSETQRNKGNFPGRFSGRQFSNSRSEMNVSTLELGDSALYLCASSLLRGSGNEQFFGPGTRLTVL.

The rearrangement uses TRBV20-1 and TRBJ2-7; 12 nucleotides align to TRBD2. The junction had 12 bases not matched to a gene; V was cut back by 4 bases and J by 2 bases. Germline V gene lookup returns CDR1 DFQATT and CDR2 SNEGSKA (reference sequence). The length of the CDR3 is 17 residues. In DNA, the CDR3 is TGCAGTGCTATTTCTAGCGGGAGGGTTTGGGTGCCCTACGAGCAGTACTTC. It is translated as CSAISSGRVWVPYEQYF.

The chain has TRBV7-2 and TRBJ2-5; D may be TRBD2 (5 bases). The CDR3 consists of 13 residues. Trimming removed 5 bases at V and 4 bases at J, with 11 bases between. The germline V gene encodes CDR1 SGHTA and CDR2 FQGNSA. The CDR3 DNA follows: TGTGCCAGCAGCGTTTCACTAGGAGAGACCCAGTACTTC. This gives the protein CASSVSLGETQYF. Full variable domain (outside the CDR3, taken from reference TRBV7-2 and TRBJ2-5): GAGVSQSPSNKVTEKGKDVELRCDPISGHTALYWYRQSLGQGLEFLIYFQGNSAPDKSGLPSDRFSAERTGGSVSTLTIQRTQQEDSAVYLCASSVSLGETQYFGPGTRLLVL.

This clonotype is a singleton in its sample. The chain links TRBV20-1 to TRBJ2-1, with 9 bases aligning to TRBD2. The CDR3 runs 13 residues. Trimming at V came to 5 bases and at J to 5 bases, leaving 4 bases not matched to a gene. Germline V gene data show CDR1 as DFQATT and CDR2 as SNEGSKA (reference sequence). The CDR3 region is CSARLAVNNEQFF. CDR3 DNA sequence: TGCAGTGCTCGACTAGCGGTCAACAATGAGCAGTTCTTC.

This clonotype turned up a few times. The CDR3 reads CASSQTSGGSYNEQFF. The CDR3 bases are TGCGCCAGCAGCCAAACTAGCGGTGGCTCCTACAATGAGCAGTTCTTC. V gene TRBV5-1 combines with J gene TRBJ2-1; 8 bases fit TRBD2. V was clipped by 4 bases and J by 0 bases; unmatched bases: 6. Germline V gene lookup returns CDR1 SGHRS and CDR2 YFSETQ. The CDR3 totals 16 residues. Full variable domain (outside the CDR3, taken from reference TRBV5-1 and TRBJ2-1): KAGVTQTPRYLIKTRGQQVTLSCSPISGHRSVSWYQQTPGQGLQFLFEYFSETQRNKGNFPGRFSGRQFSNSRSEMNVSTLELGDSALYLCASSQTSGGSYNEQFFGPGTRLTVL.

This clonotype has only a few counts. A much larger clonotype is one base distant, so this may be a read error. This chain joins TRBV6-6 and TRBJ2-1; TRBD2 matches 11 bases. The DNA end is a closer match to TRBJ2-7, so the J assignment may be wrong. This CDR3 comprises 15 residues. Per germline, CDR1 MNHNY and CDR2 SVGAGI (reference sequence). The CDR3 here is CASSQPGLAANEQYF. CDR3 sequence (DNA): TGTGCCAGCAGTCAACCGGGACTAGCGGCCAATGAGCAGTACTTC.

This sequence joins TRBV20-1 and TRBJ2-2; D remains unclear. The CDR3 totals 14 residues. V lost 1 base and J 2 bases, leaving 8 bases between the germline ends. The germline gives CDR1 DFQATT, CDR2 SNEGSKA (reference sequence). Here the CDR3 reads CSARARINTGELFF. DNA for the CDR3: TGCAGTGCTAGAGCCCGAATCAACACCGGGGAGCTGTTTTTT.

In its sample, this clonotype was seen a few times. The rearrangement uses TRBV6-1 and TRBJ2-3, with TRBD1 as a possible D gene (5 bases). CDR3 length equals 18 residues. Trimming removed 5 bases at V and 0 bases at J, with 21 bases between. Germline CDR1 MNHNS, CDR2 SASEGT. The DNA for the CDR3 is TGTGCCAGCAGTCAACCGCGTCGACAGTTTGCTAGCACAGATACGCAGTATTTT. Translation gives CASSQPRRQFASTDTQYF.

This clonotype appeared a few times. V is TRBV7-2 and J is TRBJ2-3, with D maybe TRBD2 (5 bases). CDR1 is SGHTA and CDR2 is FQGNSA in the germline V gene. The CDR3 loop spans 14 amino acids. V lost 6 bases and J lost 0, with 10 bases in between. DNA for the CDR3: TGTGCCAGCAGGCGAGGGATGAGCACAGATACGCAGTATTTT. As protein: CASRRGMSTDTQYF.

In this sample, this clonotype turned up a few times. The rearrangement uses TRBV7-2 and TRBJ1-5; D uncertain. The V and J ends lost 4 bases and 7 bases respectively, with 14 bases between them. Germline V CDR1 and CDR2: SGHTA, FQGNSA. The CDR3 runs 14 residues. The CDR3 here is CASSSTHKEQPQHF. CDR3 in DNA: TGTGCCAGCAGCTCCACTCACAAGGAACAGCCCCAGCATTTT.

The J gene is TRBJ2-7, the V gene TRBV2; tentatively, D is TRBD2 (5 bases). V was trimmed by 1 base and J by 7 bases, leaving 17 bases between them. Looked up from germline, CDR1 is SNHLY and CDR2 is FYNNEI. CDR3 length: 15 residues. In DNA form, the CDR3 reads TGTGCCAGCAGTGAAGAGGCGGGTGTGGTTAATGAGCAGTACTTC. As protein: CASSEEAGVVNEQYF.

V and J are TRBV6-2 or TRBV6-3 and TRBJ1-2, with a tentative D call TRBD1 (5 bases). The CDR3 sequence is 13 residues long. The V and J ends lost 5 bases and 2 bases respectively, with 9 bases between them. Germline V lookup: CDR1 MNHEY, CDR2 SVGEGT. The CDR3 DNA follows: TGTGCCAGCAGTGCAAACAGGAACTATGGCTACACCTTC. This encodes CASSANRNYGYTF.

The V and J genes are TRBV11-2 and TRBJ2-5; 8 nucleotides line up with TRBD1. Germline V gene lookup returns CDR1 SGHAT and CDR2 FQNNGV. The CDR3 covers 13 residues. V shed 2 bases and J 11 bases; nucleotides not matched to a gene: 7. The CDR3 region has the DNA TGTGCCAGCAGCTTAAGACAGGGGACTGAGCAGTACTTC. As protein: CASSLRQGTEQYF.

This clonotype occurred many times. V usage is TRBV29-1 and J usage is TRBJ2-5; D is unclear. Germline V lookup: CDR1 SQVTM, CDR2 ANQGSEA. The ends were cut back, 4 bases at V and 1 base at J, with 10 bases in the middle. The CDR3 runs 13 residues. The CDR3 DNA reads TGCAGCGTTGTAGATTATGCCCAAGAGACCCAGTACTTC. As protein: CSVVDYAQETQYF.

The V gene is TRBV20-1, the J gene TRBJ1-2, with a possible D match to TRBD1 (5 bases). V dropped 3 bases and J dropped 6 bases, with 11 bases sitting between them. The CDR3 sequence is 12 residues long. Per germline, CDR1 DFQATT and CDR2 SNEGSKA (reference sequence). The CDR3 nucleotides are TGCAGTGCTAGTTCGGGGGTGGATGGCTACACCTTC. Translating it yields CSASSGVDGYTF.